This T cell receptor beta chain was captured by sequencing in a study of shared clonotypes between healthy human individuals. Study as a whole: CD8 memory received one plate per donor, CD8 naive two, CD4 memory three and CD4 naive three.

Assay used: immunoSEQ multiplex PCR; TCRdb lists only in-frame clones, some missing. The sample has 2 million to 2.5 million clones; 90% to 95% are singletons. Sequencing used naive CD4+ T cells sorted from blood. Regarding subset: CD45RA+ positively selected. The clonotype was recovered from a man aged 18 to 35 in good health.

CDR3 sequence (DNA): TGTGCCAGCTCACCATTACCCCTAGGTGGTGGTACGCAGTATTTT. The encoded protein is CASSPLPLGGGTQYF. This chain links TRBV18 with TRBJ2-3; no firm D call. Per germline, CDR1 KGHSH and CDR2 LQKENI. Trimming removed 2 bases at V and 8 bases at J, with 17 bases between. The CDR3 is made up of 15 amino acids.